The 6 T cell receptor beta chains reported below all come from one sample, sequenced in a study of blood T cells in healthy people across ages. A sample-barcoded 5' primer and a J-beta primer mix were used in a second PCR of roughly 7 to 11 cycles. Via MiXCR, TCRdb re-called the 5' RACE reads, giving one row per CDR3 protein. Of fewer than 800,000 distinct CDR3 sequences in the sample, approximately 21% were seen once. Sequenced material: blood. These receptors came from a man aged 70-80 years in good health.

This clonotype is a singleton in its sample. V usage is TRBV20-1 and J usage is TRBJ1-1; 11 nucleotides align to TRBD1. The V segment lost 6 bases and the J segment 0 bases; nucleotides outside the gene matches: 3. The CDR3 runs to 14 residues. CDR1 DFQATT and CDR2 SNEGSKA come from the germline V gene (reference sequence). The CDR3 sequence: CSARTGGMNTEAFF. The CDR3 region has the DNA TGCAGTGCAAGGACAGGGGGCATGAACACTGAAGCTTTCTTT.

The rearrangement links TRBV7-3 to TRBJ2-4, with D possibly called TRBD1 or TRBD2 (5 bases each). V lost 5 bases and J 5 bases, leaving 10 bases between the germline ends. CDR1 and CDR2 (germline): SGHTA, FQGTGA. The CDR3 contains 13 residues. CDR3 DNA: TGTGCCAGCAGCAGGGACGCCGAAAACATTCAGTACTTC. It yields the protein CASSRDAENIQYF. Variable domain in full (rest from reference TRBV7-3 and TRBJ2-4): GAGVSQTPSNKVTEKGKYVELRCDPISGHTALYWYRQSLGQGPEFLIYFQGTGAADDSGLPNDRFFAVRPEGSVSTLKIQRTERGDSAVYLCASSRDAENIQYFGAGTRLSVL.

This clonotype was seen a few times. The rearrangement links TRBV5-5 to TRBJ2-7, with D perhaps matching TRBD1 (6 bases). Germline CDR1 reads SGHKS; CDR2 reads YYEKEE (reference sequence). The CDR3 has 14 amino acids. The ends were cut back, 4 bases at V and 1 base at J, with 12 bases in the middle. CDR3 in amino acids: CASSTQQGSYEQYF. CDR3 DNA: TGTGCCAGCAGCACCCAACAGGGTTCCTACGAGCAGTACTTC.

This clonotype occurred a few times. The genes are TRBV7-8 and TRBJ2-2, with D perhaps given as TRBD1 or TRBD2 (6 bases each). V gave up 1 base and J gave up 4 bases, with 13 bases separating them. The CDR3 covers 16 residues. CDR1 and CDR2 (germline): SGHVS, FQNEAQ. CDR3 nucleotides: TGTGCCAGCAGCTTAGTGGGGGGCGGCGGCACCGGGGAGCTGTTTTTT. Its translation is CASSLVGGGGTGELFF. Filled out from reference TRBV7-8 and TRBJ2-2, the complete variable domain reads GAGVSQSPRYKVAKRGQDVALRCDPISGHVSLFWYQQALGQGPEFLTYFQNEAQLDKSGLPSDRFFAERPEGSVSTLKIQRTQQEDSAVYLCASSLVGGGGTGELFFGEGSRLTVL.

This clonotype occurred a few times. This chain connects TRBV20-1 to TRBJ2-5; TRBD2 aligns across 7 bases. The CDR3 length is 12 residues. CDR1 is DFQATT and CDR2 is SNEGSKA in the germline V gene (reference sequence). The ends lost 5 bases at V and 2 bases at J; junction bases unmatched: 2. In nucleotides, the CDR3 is TGCAGTGCTGGGACTAAACAAGAGACCCAGTACTTC. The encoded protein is CSAGTKQETQYF.

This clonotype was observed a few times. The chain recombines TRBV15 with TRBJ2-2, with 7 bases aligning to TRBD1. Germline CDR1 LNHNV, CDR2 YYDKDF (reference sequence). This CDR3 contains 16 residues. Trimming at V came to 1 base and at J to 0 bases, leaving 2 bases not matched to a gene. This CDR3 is CATSRGQGANTGELFF. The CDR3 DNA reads TGTGCCACCAGCAGAGGTCAGGGGGCGAACACCGGGGAGCTGTTTTTT.